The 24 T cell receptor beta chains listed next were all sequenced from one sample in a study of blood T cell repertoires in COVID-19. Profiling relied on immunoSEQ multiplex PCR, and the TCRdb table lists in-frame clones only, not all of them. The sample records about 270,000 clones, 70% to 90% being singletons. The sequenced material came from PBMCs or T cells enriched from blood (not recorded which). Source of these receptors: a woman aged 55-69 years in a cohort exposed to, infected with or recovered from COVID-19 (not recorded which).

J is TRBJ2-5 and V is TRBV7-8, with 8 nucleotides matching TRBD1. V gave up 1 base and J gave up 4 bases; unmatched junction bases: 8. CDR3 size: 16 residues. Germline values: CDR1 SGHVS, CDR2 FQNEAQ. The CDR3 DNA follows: TGTGCCAGCAGCTTAGGAGCCTACAGGGGGACAGAGACCCAGTACTTC. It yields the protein CASSLGAYRGTETQYF.

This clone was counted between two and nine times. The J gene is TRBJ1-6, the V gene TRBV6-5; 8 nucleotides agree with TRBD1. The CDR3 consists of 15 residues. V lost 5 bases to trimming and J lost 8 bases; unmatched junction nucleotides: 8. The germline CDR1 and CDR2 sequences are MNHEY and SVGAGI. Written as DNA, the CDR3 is TGTGCCAGCAGTCCTGGACAGGGTGAAGATTCACCCCTCCACTTT. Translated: CASSPGQGEDSPLHF.

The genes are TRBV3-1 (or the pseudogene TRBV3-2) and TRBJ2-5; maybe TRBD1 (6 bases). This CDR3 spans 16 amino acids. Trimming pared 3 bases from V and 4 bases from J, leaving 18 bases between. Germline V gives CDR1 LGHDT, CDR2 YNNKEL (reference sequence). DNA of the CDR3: TGTGCCAGCAGCCATCCCGACAGGAGCCCGGGAGAGACCCAGTACTTC. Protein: CASSHPDRSPGETQYF.

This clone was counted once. DNA for the CDR3: TGCGCCGGATACAAAGGACAGGGGGATGAGCAGTACTTC. The encoded protein is CAGYKGQGDEQYF. The chain joins TRBV5-1 to TRBJ2-7; 10 bases agree with TRBD1. V lost 10 bases to trimming and J lost 7 bases; unmatched junction nucleotides: 11. The CDR3 sequence is 13 residues long. CDR1 and CDR2 from the germline V gene are SGHRS and YFSETQ. Full variable domain (rest looked up from reference TRBV5-1 and TRBJ2-7): KAGVTQTPRYLIKTRGQQVTLSCSPISGHRSVSWYQQTPGQGLQFLFEYFSETQRNKGNFPGRFSGRQFSNSRSEMNVSTLELGDSALYLCAGYKGQGDEQYFGPGTRLTVT.

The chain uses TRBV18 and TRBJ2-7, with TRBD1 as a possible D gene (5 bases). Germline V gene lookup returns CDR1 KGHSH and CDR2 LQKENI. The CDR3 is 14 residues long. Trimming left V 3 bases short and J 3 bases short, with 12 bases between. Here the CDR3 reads CASSPDSGGYEQYF. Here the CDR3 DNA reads TGTGCCAGCTCACCCGACAGTGGCGGCTACGAGCAGTACTTC.

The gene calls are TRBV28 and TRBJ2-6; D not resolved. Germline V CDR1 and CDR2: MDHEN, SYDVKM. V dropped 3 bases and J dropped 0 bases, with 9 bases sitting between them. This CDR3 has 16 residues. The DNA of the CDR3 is TGTGCCAGCAGTTTTGCTTCAGGCTCTGGGGCCAACGTCCTGACTTTC. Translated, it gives CASSFASGSGANVLTF.

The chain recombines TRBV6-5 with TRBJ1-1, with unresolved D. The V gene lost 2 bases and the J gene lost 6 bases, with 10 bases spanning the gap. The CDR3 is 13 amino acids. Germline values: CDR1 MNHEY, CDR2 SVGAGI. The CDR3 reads CASSYDGAAEAFF. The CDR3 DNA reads TGTGCCAGCAGTTACGATGGAGCCGCTGAAGCTTTCTTT.

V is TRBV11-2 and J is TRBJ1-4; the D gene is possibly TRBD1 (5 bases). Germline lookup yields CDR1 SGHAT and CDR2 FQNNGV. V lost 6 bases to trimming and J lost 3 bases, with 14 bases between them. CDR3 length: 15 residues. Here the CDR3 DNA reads TGTGCCAGCAGTCGGAGGGGAGAAGCTAATGAAAAACTGTTTTTT. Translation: CASSRRGEANEKLFF.

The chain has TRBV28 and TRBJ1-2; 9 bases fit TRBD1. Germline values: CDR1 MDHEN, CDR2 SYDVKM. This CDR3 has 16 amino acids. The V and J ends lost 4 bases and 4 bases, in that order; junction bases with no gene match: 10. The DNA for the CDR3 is TGTGCCAGCAGTTCCCCGGGACAGGGCACGACCTATGGCTACACCTTC. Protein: CASSSPGQGTTYGYTF.

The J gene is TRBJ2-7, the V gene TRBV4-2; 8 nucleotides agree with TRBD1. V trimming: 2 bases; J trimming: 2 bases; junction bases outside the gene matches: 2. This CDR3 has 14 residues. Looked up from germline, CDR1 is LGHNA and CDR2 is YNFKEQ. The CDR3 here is CASSQRTGPYEQYF. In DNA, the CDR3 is TGTGCCAGCAGCCAAAGGACAGGGCCCTACGAGCAGTACTTC.

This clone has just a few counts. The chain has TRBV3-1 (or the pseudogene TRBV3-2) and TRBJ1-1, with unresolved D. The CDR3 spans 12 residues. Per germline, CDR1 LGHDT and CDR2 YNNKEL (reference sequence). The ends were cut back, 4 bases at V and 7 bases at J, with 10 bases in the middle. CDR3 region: CASSPPGIEAFF. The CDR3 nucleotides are TGTGCCAGCAGCCCCCCCGGGATTGAAGCTTTCTTT.

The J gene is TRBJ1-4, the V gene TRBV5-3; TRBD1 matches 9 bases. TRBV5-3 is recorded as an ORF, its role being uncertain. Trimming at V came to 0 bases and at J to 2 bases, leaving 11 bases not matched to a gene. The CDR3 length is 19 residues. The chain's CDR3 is CARSLAGQGILSTNEKLFF. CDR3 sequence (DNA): TGTGCCAGAAGCTTGGCGGGACAGGGAATCTTGTCGACTAATGAAAAACTGTTTTTT.

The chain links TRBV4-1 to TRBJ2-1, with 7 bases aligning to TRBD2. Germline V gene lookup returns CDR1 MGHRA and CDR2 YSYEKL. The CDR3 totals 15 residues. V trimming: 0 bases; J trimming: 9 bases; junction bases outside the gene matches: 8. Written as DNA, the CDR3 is TGCGCCAGCAGCCAAGATCCAGGACTAGTCGGTGAGCAGTTCTTC. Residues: CASSQDPGLVGEQFF.

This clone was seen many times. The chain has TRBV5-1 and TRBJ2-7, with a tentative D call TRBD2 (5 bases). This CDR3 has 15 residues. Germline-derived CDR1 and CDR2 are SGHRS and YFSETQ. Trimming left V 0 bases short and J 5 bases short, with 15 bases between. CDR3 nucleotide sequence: TGCGCCAGCAGCTTGGCGACGGGGTTTGGGGACGAGCAGTACTTC. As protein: CASSLATGFGDEQYF.

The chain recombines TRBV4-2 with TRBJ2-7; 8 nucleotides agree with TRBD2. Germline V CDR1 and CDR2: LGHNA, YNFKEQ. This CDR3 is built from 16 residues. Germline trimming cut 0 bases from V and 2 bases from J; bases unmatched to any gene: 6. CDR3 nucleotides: TGTGCCAGCAGCCAAGATCGTGCAGCGGGGGCCTACGAGCAGTACTTC. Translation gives CASSQDRAAGAYEQYF.

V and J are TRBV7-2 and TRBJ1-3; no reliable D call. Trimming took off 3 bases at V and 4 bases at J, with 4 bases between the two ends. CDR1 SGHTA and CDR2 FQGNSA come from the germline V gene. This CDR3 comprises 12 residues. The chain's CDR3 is CASSFGGNTIYF. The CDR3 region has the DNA TGTGCCAGCAGCTTTGGCGGAAACACCATATATTTT.

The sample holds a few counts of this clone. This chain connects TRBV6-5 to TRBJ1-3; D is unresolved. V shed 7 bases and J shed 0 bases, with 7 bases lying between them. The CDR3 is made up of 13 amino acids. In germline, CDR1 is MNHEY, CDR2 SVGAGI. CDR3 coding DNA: TGTGCCAGCACACGGAGCTCTGGAAACACCATATATTTT. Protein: CASTRSSGNTIYF.

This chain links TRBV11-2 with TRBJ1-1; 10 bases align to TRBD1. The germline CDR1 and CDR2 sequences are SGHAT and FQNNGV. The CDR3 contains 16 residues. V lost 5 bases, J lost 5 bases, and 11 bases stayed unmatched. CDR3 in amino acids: CASSLRQGAYFTEAFF. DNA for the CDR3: TGTGCCAGCAGCCTCAGACAGGGGGCCTATTTTACTGAAGCTTTCTTT.

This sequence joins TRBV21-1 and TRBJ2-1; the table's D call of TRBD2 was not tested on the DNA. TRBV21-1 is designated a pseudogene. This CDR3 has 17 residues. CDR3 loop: CASSKAVGSDSTNEQFF. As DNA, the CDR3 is TGTGCCAGCAGCAAAGCGGTTGGCAGCGATTCAACTAATGAGCAGTTCTTC.

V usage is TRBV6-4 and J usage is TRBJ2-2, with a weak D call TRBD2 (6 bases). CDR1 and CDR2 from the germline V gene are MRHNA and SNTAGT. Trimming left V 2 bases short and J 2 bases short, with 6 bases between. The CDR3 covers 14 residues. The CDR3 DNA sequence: TGTGCCAGCAGTGACGGGACTAACACCGGGGAGCTGTTTTTT. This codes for CASSDGTNTGELFF.

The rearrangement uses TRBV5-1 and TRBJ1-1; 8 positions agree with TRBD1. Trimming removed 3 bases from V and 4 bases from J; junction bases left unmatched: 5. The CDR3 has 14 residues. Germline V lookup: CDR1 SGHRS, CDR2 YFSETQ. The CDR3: CASSWTGLSTEAFF. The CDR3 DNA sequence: TGCGCCAGCAGCTGGACAGGGCTGAGCACTGAAGCTTTCTTT.

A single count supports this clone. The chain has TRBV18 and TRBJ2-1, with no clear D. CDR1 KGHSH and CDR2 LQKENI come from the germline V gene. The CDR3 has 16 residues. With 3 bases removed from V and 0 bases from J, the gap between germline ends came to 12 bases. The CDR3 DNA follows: TGTGCCAGCTCACCGCTCCCGCTACGCTCCTACAATGAGCAGTTCTTC. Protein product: CASSPLPLRSYNEQFF.

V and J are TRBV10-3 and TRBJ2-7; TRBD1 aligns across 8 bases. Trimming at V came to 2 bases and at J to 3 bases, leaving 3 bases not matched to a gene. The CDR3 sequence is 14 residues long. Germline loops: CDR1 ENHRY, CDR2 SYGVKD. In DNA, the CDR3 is TGTGCCATCAGTGAGCCCGGACAGGGCTACGAGCAGTACTTC. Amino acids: CAISEPGQGYEQYF.

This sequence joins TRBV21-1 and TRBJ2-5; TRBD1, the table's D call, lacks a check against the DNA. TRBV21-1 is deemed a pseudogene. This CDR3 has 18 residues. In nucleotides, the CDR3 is TGTGCCAGCAGCAAAGTGGCGGGACAGCGGACCTCACAAGAGACCCAGTACTTC. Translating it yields CASSKVAGQRTSQETQYF.